This TCR beta chain comes out of a study of shared clonotypes between healthy human individuals. As concerns this clone: The antigen is undetermined.

Produced via immunoSEQ multiplex PCR; TCRdb's table is partial and in-frame only. The sample has about 2 million clones, approximately 94% seen once. Findings of the study overall: Naive CD4 clonotype sharing across several donors was approximately 5%. The four-donor shared clonotypes exceeded non-shared clonotypes in generation probability, with non-shared ones scoring lower.

Naive CD8 cells lacked CD45RO, underwent positive selection for CCR7 and left out terminally differentiated effector memory CD45RA+ cells. Healthy and HIV-negative, the adult donors had no recent acute infections or vaccinations. Caucasian adults residing in Nashville, Tennessee made up all the donors. CDR3 size: 16 residues. The ends lost 1 base at V and 6 bases at J; junction bases unmatched: 10. Germline-derived CDR1 and CDR2 are MGHRA and YSYEKL. The sequenced sample consisted of naive CD8+ T cells sorted from blood. The V gene is TRBV4-1, the J gene TRBJ2-7, with TRBD1 identical over 9 bases. This clonotype originated in a man younger than 35 in good health. CDR3 nucleotides: TGCGCCAGCAGCCAAGGGGGAGGGACAGGGAAAGGCGAGCAGTACTTC. It translates to CASSQGGGTGKGEQYF.